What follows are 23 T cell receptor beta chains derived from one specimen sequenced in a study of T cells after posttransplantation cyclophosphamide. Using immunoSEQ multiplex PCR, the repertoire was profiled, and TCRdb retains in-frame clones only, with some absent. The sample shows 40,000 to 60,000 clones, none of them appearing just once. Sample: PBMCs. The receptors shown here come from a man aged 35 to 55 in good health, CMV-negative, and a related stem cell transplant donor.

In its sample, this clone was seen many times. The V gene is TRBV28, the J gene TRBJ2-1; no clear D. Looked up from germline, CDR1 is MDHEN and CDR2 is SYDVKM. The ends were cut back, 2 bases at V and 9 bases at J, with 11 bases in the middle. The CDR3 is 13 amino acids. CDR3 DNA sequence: TGTGCCAGCAGTTTACCAACTTATGGTGAGCAGTTCTTC. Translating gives CASSLPTYGEQFF. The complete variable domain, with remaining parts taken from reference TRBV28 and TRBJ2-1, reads DVKVTQSSRYLVKRTGEKVFLECVQDMDHENMFWYRQDPGLGLRLIYFSYDVKMKEKGDIPEGYSVSREKKERFSLILESASTNQTSMYLCASSLPTYGEQFFGPGTRLTVL.

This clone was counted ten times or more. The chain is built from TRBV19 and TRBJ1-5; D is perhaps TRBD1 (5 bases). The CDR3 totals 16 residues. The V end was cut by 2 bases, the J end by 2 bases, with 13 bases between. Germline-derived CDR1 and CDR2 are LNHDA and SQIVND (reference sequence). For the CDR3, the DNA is TGTGCCAGTAGTATATCCCAGGGTATCGGCAATCAGCCCCAGCATTTT. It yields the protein CASSISQGIGNQPQHF.

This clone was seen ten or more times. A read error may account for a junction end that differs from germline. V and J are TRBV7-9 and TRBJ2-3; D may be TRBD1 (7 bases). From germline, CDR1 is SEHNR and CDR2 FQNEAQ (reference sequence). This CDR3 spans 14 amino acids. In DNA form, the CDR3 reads TGTGCCAGTCAGGGGGGAGCCTTCACAGGTACGCAGTATTTT. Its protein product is CASQGGAFTGTQYF.

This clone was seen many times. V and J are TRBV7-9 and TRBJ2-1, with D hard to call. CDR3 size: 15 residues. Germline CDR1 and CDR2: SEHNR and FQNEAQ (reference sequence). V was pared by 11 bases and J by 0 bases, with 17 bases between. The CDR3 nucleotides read TGTGCCTCAATGCTTAATGTGGCCTCCTACAATGAGCAGTTCTTC. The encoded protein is CASMLNVASYNEQFF.

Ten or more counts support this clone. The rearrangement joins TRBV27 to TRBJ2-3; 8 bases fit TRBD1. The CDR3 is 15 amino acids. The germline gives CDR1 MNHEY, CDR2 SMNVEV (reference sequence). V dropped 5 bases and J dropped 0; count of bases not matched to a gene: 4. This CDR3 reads CASSRRTGSTDTQYF. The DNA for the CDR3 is TGTGCCAGCAGTCGGCGGACAGGGAGCACAGATACGCAGTATTTT.

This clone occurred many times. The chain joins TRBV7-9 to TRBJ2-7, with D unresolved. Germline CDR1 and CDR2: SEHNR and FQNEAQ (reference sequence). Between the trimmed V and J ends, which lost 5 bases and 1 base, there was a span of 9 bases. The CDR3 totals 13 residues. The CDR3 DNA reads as TGTGCCAGCAGCGTCGACGGGTCCTACGAGCAGTACTTC. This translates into CASSVDGSYEQYF.

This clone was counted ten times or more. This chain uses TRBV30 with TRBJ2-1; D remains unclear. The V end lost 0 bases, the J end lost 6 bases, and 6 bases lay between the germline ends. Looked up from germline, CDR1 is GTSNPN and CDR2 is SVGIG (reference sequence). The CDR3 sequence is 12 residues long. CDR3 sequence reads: CAWSVQSNEQFF. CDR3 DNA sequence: TGTGCCTGGAGTGTACAAAGCAATGAGCAGTTCTTC.

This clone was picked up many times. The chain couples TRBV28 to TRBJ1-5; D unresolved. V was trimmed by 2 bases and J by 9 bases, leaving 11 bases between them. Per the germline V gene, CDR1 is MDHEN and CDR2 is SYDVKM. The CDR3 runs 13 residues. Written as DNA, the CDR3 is TGTGCCAGCAGTTTAGAGGTCCCCGGGCCCCAGCATTTT. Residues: CASSLEVPGPQHF. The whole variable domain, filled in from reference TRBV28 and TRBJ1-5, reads DVKVTQSSRYLVKRTGEKVFLECVQDMDHENMFWYRQDPGLGLRLIYFSYDVKMKEKGDIPEGYSVSREKKERFSLILESASTNQTSMYLCASSLEVPGPQHFGDGTRLSIL.

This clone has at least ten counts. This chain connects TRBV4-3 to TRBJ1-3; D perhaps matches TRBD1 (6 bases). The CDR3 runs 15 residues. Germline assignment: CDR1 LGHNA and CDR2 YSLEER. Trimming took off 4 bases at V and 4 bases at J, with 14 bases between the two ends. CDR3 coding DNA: TGCGCCAGCAGCCCTGATGAGGGGGTGGGAAACACCATATATTTT. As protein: CASSPDEGVGNTIYF.

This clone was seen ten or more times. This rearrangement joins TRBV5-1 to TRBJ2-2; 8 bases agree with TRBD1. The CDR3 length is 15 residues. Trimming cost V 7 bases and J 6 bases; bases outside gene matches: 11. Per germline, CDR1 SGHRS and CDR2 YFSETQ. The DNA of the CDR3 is TGCGCCAGCGACCCAGGGGGCCTATTACCCGGGGAGCTGTTTTTT. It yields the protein CASDPGGLLPGELFF. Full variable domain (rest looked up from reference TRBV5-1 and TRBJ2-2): KAGVTQTPRYLIKTRGQQVTLSCSPISGHRSVSWYQQTPGQGLQFLFEYFSETQRNKGNFPGRFSGRQFSNSRSEMNVSTLELGDSALYLCASDPGGLLPGELFFGEGSRLTVL.

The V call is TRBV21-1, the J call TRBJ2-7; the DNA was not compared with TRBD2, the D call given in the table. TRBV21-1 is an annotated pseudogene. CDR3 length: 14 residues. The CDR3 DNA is TGTGCCAGCACCCCCGGGGGGGGCTTCTACGAGCAGTACTTC. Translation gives CASTPGGGFYEQYF.

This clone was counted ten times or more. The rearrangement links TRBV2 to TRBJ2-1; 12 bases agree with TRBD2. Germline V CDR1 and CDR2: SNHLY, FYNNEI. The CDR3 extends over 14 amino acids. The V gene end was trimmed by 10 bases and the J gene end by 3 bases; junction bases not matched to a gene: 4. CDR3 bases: TGTGCCACTCCGGGACTAGCGGGCTACAATGAGCAGTTCTTC. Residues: CATPGLAGYNEQFF. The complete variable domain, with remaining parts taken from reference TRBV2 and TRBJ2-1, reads EPEVTQTPSHQVTQMGQEVILRCVPISNHLYFYWYRQILGQKVEFLVSFYNNEISEKSEIFDDQFSVERPDGSNFTLKIRSTKLEDSAMYFCATPGLAGYNEQFFGPGTRLTVL.

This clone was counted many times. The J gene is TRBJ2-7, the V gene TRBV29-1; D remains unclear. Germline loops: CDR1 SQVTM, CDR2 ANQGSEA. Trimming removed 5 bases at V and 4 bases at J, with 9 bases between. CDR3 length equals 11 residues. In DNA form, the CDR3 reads TGCAGCGTTCTAGTGTATTACGAGCAGTACTTC. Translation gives CSVLVYYEQYF.

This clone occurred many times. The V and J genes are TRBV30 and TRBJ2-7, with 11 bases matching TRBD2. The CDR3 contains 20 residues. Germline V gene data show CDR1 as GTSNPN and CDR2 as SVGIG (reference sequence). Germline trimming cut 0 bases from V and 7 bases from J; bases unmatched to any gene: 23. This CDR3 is CAWSVSFLAGGSLSFREQYF. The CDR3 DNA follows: TGTGCCTGGAGTGTATCCTTTCTAGCGGGAGGATCCCTATCCTTTAGGGAGCAGTACTTC.

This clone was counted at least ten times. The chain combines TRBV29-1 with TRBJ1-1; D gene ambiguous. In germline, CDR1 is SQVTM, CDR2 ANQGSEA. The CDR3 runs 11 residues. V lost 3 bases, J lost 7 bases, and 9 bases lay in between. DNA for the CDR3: TGCAGCGTTGAGGTCCGGAGTGAAGCTTTCTTT. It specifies CSVEVRSEAFF.

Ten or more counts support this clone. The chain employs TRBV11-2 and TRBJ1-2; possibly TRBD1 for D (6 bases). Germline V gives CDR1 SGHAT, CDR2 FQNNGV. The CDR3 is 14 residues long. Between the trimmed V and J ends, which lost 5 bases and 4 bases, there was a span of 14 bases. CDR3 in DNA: TGTGCCAGCAGCCCCCTGGGACAAACCTATGGCTACACCTTC. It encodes CASSPLGQTYGYTF.

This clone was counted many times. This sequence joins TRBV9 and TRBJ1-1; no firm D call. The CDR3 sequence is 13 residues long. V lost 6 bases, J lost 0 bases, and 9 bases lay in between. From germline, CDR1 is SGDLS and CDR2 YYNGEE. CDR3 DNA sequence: TGTGCCAGCAACCCGGACTTGAACACTGAAGCTTTCTTT. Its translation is CASNPDLNTEAFF.

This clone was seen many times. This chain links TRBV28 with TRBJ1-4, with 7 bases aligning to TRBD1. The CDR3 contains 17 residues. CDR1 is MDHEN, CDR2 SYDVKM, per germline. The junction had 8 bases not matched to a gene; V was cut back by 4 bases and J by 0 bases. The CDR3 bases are TGTGCCAGCAGTTCTTGGACAGGAGCCCCAACTAATGAAAAACTGTTTTTT. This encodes CASSSWTGAPTNEKLFF.

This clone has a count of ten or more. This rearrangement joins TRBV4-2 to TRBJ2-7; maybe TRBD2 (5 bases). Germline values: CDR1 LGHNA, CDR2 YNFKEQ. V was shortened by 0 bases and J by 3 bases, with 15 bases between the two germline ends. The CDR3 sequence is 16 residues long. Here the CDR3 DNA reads TGTGCCAGCAGCCAAGATCCCGCAGGAGGTGGCTACGAGCAGTACTTC. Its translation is CASSQDPAGGGYEQYF.

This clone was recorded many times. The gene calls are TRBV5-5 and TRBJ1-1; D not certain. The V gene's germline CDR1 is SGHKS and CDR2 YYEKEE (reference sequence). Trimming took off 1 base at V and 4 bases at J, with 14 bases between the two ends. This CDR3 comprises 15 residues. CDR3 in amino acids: CASSLNPRGVTEAFF. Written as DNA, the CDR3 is TGTGCCAGCAGCTTGAACCCCCGCGGGGTCACTGAAGCTTTCTTT.

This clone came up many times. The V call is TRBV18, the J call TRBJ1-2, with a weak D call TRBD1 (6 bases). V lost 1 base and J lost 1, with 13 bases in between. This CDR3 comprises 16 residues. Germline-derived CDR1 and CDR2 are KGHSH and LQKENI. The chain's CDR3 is CASSPQRDILNYGYTF. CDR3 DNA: TGTGCCAGCTCACCACAGCGGGACATCCTTAACTATGGCTACACCTTC.

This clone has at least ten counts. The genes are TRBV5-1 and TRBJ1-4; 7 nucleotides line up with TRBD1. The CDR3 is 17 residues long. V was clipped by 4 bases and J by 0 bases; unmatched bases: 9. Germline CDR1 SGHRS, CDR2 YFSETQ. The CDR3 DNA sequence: TGCGCCAGCAGCCTCCGAGGACAGGAAGCAACTAATGAAAAACTGTTTTTT. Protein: CASSLRGQEATNEKLFF.

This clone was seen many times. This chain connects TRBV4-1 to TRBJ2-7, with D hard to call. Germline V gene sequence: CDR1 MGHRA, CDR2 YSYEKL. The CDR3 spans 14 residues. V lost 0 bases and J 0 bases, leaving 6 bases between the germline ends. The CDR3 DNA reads TGCGCCAGCAGCCAAGAAGAGAACTCCTACGAGCAGTACTTC. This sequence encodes CASSQEENSYEQYF.